This T cell receptor beta chain was identified in a study of T-cell reconstitution after alpha-beta-depleted transplantation in children. The TCRbeta library incorporated unique molecular identifiers. TCRdb redid the calling of the PCR reads with MiXCR, one entry per CDR3 protein. The sample yields approximately 500,000 distinct CDR3 sequences, 25% to 30% seen once. This clonotype was counted between two and nine times. Antigen specificity is unknown. Whole-study results and caveats: A year post-transplant, T-cell counts and diversity derived mostly from newly produced T cells. Reports say that about two months after transplant, the alpha-beta T cells came out of several hundred graft clones that had expanded. Certain patients had high TCRbeta diversity at day 60, and it came from recipient T cells and thymic progenitors that survived.

Sequenced material: PBMCs, taken before TCRalphabeta/CD19-depleted stem cell transplant. The TCR sequence derives from a boy under two years old with Wiskott-Aldrich syndrome, due to receive a stem cell transplant.

The CDR3 loop is CASTLAGGPNEQYF. DNA for the CDR3: TGTGCCAGCACCCTAGCGGGAGGGCCAAACGAGCAGTACTTC. This chain joins TRBV7-8 and TRBJ2-7, with 12 bases lining up with TRBD2. Germline loops: CDR1 SGHVS, CDR2 FQNEAQ. The CDR3 extends over 14 amino acids. The J segment lost 5 bases and the V segment lost 7 bases, leaving 6 bases of the junction unmatched.